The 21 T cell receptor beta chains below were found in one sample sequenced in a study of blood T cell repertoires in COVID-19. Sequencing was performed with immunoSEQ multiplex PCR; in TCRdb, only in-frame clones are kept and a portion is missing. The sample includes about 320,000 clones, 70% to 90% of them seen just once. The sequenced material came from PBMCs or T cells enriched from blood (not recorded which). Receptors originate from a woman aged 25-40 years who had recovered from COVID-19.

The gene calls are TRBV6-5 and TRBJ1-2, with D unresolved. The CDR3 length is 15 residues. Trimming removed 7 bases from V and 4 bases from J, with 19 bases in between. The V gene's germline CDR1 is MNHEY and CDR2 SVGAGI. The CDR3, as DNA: TGTGCCAGCACCGAGGAGACCCAAGTCCTCTATGGCTACACCTTC. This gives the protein CASTEETQVLYGYTF.

The CDR3 region is CASSQDWSGSTEAFF. The CDR3 DNA reads as TGCGCCAGCAGCCAAGATTGGTCCGGGAGTACTGAAGCTTTCTTT. The rearrangement links TRBV4-3 to TRBJ1-1; D is undetermined. Per the germline V gene, CDR1 is LGHNA and CDR2 is YSLEER. The CDR3 sequence is 15 residues long. The V and J ends lost 0 bases and 5 bases respectively, with 13 bases between them.

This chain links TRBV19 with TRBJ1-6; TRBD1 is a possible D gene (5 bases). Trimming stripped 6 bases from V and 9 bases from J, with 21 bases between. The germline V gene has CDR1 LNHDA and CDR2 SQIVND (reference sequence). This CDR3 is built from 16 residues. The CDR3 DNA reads TGTGCCAGTAGGCCTCAATCCGGTCGGCAGGGTTCACCCCTCCACTTT. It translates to CASRPQSGRQGSPLHF.

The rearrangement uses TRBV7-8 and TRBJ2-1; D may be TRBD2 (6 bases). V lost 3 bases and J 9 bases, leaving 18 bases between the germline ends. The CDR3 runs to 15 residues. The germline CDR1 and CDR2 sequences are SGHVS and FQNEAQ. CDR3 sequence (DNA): TGTGCCAGCAGCTTGCTAGCGCGAGCGTTTAGTGAGCAGTTCTTC. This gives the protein CASSLLARAFSEQFF.

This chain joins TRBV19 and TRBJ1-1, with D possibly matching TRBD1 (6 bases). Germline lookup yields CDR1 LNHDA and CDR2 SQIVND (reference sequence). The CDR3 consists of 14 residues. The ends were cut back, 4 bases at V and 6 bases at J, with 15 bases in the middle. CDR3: CASSTAQGRAEAFF. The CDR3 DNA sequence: TGTGCCAGTAGTACCGCACAGGGTAGGGCTGAAGCTTTCTTT.

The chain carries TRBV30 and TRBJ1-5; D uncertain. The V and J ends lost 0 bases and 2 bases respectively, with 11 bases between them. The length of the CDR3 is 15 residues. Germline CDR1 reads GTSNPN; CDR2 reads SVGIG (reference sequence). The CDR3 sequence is CAWSVPRWGNQPQHF. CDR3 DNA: TGTGCCTGGAGTGTACCCAGGTGGGGCAATCAGCCCCAGCATTTT.

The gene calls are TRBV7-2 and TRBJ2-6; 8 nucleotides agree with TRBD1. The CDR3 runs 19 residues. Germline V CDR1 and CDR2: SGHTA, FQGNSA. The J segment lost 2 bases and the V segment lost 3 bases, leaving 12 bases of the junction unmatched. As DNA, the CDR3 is TGTGCCAGCAGCTTTTTACCGGGACAGGACATCACTGGGGCCAACGTCCTGACTTTC. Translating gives CASSFLPGQDITGANVLTF.

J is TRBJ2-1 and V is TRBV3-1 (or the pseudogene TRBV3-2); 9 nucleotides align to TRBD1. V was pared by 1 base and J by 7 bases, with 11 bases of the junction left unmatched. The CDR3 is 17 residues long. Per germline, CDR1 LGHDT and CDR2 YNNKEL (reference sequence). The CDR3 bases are TGTGCCAGCAGCCAAGGGGCGGCAGGACAGGGGCCGAATGAGCAGTTCTTC. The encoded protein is CASSQGAAGQGPNEQFF.

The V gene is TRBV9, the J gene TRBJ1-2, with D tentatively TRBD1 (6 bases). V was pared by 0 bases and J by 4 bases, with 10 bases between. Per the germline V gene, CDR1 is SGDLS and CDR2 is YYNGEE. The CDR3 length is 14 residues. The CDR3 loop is CASSVEQGGYGYTF. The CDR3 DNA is TGTGCCAGCAGCGTAGAACAGGGTGGCTATGGCTACACCTTC. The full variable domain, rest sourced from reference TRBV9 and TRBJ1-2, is DSGVTQTPKHLITATGQRVTLRCSPRSGDLSVYWYQQSLDQGLQFLIQYYNGEERAKGNILERFSAQQFPDLHSELNLSSLELGDSALYFCASSVEQGGYGYTFGSGTRLTVV.

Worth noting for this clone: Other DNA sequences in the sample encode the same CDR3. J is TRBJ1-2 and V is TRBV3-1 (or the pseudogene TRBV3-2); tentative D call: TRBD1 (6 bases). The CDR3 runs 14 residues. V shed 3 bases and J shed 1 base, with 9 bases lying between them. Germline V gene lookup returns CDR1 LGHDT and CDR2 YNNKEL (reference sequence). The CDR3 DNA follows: TGTGCCAGCAGCCAGGGGGCGGGTAACTATGGCTACACCTTC. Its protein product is CASSQGAGNYGYTF.

The CDR3 spells CATSPQTGVNTEAFF. CDR3 DNA: TGTGCCACCAGCCCCCAGACAGGGGTTAACACTGAAGCTTTCTTT. The chain joins TRBV15 to TRBJ1-1, with TRBD1 matching 8 bases. After removal of 5 bases from V and 2 bases from J, the junction contained 7 bases not matched to a gene. Looked up from germline, CDR1 is LNHNV and CDR2 is YYDKDF (reference sequence). The CDR3 length is 15 residues. Full variable domain (outside the CDR3, taken from reference TRBV15 and TRBJ1-1): DAMVIQNPRYQVTQFGKPVTLSCSQTLNHNVMYWYQQKSSQAPKLLFHYYDKDFNNEADTPDNFQSRRPNTSFCFLDIRSPGLGDTAMYLCATSPQTGVNTEAFFGQGTRLTVV.

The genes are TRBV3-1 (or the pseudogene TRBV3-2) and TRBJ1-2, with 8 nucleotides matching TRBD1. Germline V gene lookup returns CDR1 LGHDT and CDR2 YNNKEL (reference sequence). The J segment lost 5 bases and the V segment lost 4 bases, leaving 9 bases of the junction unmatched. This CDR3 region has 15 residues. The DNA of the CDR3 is TGTGCCAGCAGCCTTACACCCGGGACAGGTTATGGCTACACCTTC. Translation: CASSLTPGTGYGYTF.

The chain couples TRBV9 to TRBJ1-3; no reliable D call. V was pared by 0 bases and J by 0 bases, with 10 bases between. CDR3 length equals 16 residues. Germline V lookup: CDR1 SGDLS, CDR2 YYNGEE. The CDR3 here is CASSVGASSSGNTIYF. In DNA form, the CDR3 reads TGTGCCAGCAGCGTAGGGGCAAGCAGCTCTGGAAACACCATATATTTT.

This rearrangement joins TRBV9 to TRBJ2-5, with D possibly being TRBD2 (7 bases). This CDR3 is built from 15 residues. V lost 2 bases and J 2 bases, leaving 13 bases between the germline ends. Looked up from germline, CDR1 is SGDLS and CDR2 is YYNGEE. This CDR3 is CASSVGGLGQETQYF. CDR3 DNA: TGTGCCAGCAGCGTCGGGGGGCTTGGACAAGAGACCCAGTACTTC.

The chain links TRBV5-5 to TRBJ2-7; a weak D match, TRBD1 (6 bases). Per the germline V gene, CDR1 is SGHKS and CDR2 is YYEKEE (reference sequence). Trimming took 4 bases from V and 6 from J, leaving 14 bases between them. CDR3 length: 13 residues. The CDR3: CASSRTTGSEQYF. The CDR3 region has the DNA TGTGCCAGCAGCCGCACAACAGGGTCCGAGCAGTACTTC.

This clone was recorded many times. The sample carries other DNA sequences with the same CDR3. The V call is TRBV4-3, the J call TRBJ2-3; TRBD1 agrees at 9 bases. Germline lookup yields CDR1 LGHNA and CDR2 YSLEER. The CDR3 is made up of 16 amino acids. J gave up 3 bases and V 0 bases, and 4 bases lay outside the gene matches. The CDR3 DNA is TGCGCCAGCAGCCAAGAACGACAGGGGGGAACAGATACGCAGTATTTT. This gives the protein CASSQERQGGTDTQYF.

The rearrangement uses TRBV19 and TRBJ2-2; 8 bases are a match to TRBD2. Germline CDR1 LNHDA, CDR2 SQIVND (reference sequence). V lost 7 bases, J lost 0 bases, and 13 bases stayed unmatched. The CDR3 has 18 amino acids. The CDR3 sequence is CASTLKGSLAANTGELFF. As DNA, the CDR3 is TGTGCCAGTACCCTTAAAGGGTCACTAGCGGCGAACACCGGGGAGCTGTTTTTT.

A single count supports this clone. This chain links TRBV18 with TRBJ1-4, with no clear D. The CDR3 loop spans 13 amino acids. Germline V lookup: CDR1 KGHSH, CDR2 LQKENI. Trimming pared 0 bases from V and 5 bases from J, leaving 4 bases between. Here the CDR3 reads CASSPPLNEKLFF. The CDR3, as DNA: TGTGCCAGCTCACCACCACTGAATGAAAAACTGTTTTTT.

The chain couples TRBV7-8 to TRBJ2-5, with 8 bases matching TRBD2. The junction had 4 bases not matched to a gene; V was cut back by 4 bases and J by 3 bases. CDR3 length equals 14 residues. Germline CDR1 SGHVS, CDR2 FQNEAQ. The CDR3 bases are TGTGCCAGCAGCTCACCCGGGGGGGAAGAGACCCAGTACTTC. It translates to CASSSPGGEETQYF.

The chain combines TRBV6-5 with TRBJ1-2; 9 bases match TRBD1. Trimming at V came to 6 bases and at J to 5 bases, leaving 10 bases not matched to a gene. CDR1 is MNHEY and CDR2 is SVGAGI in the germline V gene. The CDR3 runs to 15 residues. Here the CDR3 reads CASRTGTGFGYGYTF. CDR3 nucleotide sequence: TGTGCCAGCAGAACCGGGACAGGGTTTGGTTATGGCTACACCTTC.

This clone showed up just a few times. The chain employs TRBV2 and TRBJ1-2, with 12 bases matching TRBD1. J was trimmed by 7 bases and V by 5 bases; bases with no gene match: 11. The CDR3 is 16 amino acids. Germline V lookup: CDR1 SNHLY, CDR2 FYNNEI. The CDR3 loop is CASSPRMGQGARGYTF. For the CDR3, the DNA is TGTGCCAGCAGTCCGAGAATGGGACAGGGGGCTCGTGGCTACACCTTC. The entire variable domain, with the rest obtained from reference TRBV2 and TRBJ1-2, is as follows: EPEVTQTPSHQVTQMGQEVILRCVPISNHLYFYWYRQILGQKVEFLVSFYNNEISEKSEIFDDQFSVERPDGSNFTLKIRSTKLEDSAMYFCASSPRMGQGARGYTFGSGTRLTVV.